The rows below give T cell receptor beta chains drawn from one sample of a study of tumor-infiltrating lymphocytes in primary liver carcinoma. One entry per CDR3 protein results from TCRdb running MiXCR on the multiplex PCR reads. The sample lists nearly 50,000 distinct CDR3 sequences; 70% to 85% were seen once. The sample comprised liver tumor tissue from sampling region 3. These receptor sequences come from a man aged 40-55 years with primary liver carcinoma and hepatitis B virus infection. CDR3s include the opening cysteine and the closing phenylalanine or tryptophan. Fields, in order: clone size, D gene, V gene, J gene, CDR3 protein, CDR3 DNA. A D gene is named only where the DNA matches it firmly. Some rows mark clone size as missing; the rest say once, few, many or name a class of expanded clone.

size: -; D: TRBD2; V: TRBV6-6; J: TRBJ2-5; CDR3: CVSSYGTSFGETQYF; DNA: TGTGTCAGCAGTTACGGGACTAGCTTTGGGGAAACCCAGTACTTC
size: -; D: TRBD2; V: TRBV4-1; J: TRBJ2-2; CDR3: CASSARLAEYSGELFF; DNA: TGCGCCAGCAGCGCCCGACTAGCGGAATATTCCGGGGAGCTGTTTTTT
size: -; D: TRBD2; V: TRBV6-2/TRBV6-3; J: TRBJ2-7; CDR3: CVSSYSREGPCEQYF; DNA: TGTGTCAGCAGTTACTCGAGGGAGGGTCCCTGCGAGCAGTACTTC
size: -; D: -; V: TRBV6-1; J: TRBJ2-7; CDR3: CASSDRGLYEHYF; DNA: TGTGCCAGCAGTGACAGGGGCCTCTACGAACACTACTTC
size: -; D: -; V: TRBV4-1; J: TRBJ2-1; CDR3: CPSSQDRPPANEQFF; DNA: TGCCCCAGCAGCCAAGACCGGCCACCAGCCAATGAGCAGTTCTTC
size: -; D: -; V: TRBV12-3/TRBV12-4; J: TRBJ2-1; CDR3: CASSLVASIDQFF; DNA: TGTGCCAGCAGTTTAGTGGCTAGCATCGATCAGTTCTTC
size: -; D: -; V: TRBV19; J: TRBJ2-3; CDR3: CDSRQSGDTQYF; DNA: TGTGACAGTCGACAGTCCGGGGATACGCAGTATTTT
size: -; D: TRBD1; V: TRBV6-1; J: TRBJ2-7; CDR3: CPGSRGPEQYF; DNA: TGTCCCGGCTCCAGGGGGCCCGAGCAGTACTTC
size: -; D: TRBD2; V: TRBV6-5; J: TRBJ2-3; CDR3: CASISLAGGPDTQYF; DNA: TGTGCCAGCATTTCCCTAGCGGGAGGGCCAGATACTCAGTATTTT
size: -; D: -; V: TRBV29-1; J: TRBJ2-3; CDR3: CSVELPNGSLGTDTQYF; DNA: TGCAGCGTTGAGTTGCCTAACGGGAGTTTAGGGACAGATACGCAGTATTTT
size: -; D: -; V: TRBV29-1; J: TRBJ2-7; CDR3: CSVGLRTNEQYF; DNA: TGCAGCGTTGGATTAAGAACAAACGAGCAGTACTTC
size: -; D: TRBD1; V: TRBV29-1; J: TRBJ2-1; CDR3: CNFECRDRGYNEQFF; DNA: TGCAACTTTGAGTGCCGGGACAGGGGTTACAATGAGCAGTTCTTC
size: -; D: TRBD1; V: TRBV29-1; J: TRBJ2-1; CDR3: CSVDWDRDEQFF; DNA: TGCAGCGTTGATTGGGACAGGGATGAGCAGTTCTTC
size: -; D: -; V: TRBV11-2; J: TRBJ2-5; CDR3: CASRSRDSAHQGTQCF; DNA: TGTGCCAGCAGATCCCGAGACTCGGCCCACCAAGGGACCCAGTGCTTC
size: -; D: -; V: TRBV10-1; J: TRBJ2-2; CDR3: CVSSEGGTNTRELFF; DNA: TGCGTCAGCAGTGAAGGCGGGACGAACACCCGGGAGCTGTTTTTT
size: -; D: TRBD1; V: TRBV9; J: TRBJ2-7; CDR3: CASSVEGTGGEQYF; DNA: TGTGCCAGCAGCGTAGAGGGGACAGGGGGCGAGCAGTACTTC
size: -; D: TRBD2; V: TRBV4-1; J: TRBJ2-1; CDR3: CTSSRLTYSGGSSYNEQFF; DNA: TGCACCAGCAGCCGACTGACCTATAGCGGGGGGAGCTCCTACAATGAGCAGTTCTTC
size: -; D: -; V: TRBV11-2; J: TRBJ2-5; CDR3: CASRSRDSAHQGNQYF; DNA: TGTGCCAGCAGATCCCGGGACTCGGCCCACCAGGGGAACCAGTACTTC
size: once; D: -; V: TRBV4-1; J: TRBJ2-2; CDR3: CARSRDWVFTGELLF; DNA: TGCGCCAGGAGTCGGGACTGGGTTTTCACCGGGGAGCTGTTATTT
size: -; D: -; V: TRBV7-3; J: TRBJ2-1; CDR3: CASSLTHTNGRIERNEQFF; DNA: TGTGCCAGCAGCTTAACCCACACTAACGGGAGAATAGAACGCAATGAGCAGTTCTTC
size: once; D: TRBD1; V: TRBV11-2; J: TRBJ2-6; CDR3: CASSLDRAGANALTF; DNA: TGTGCGAGTAGCTTGGACAGGGCTGGGGCCAACGCCCTGACTTTC
size: -; D: TRBD1; V: TRBV29-1; J: TRBJ2-1; CDR3: CIVQTGGSEQFF; DNA: TGCATCGTTCAGACAGGGGGCAGTGAGCAGTTCTTC
size: -; D: -; V: TRBV6-5; J: TRBJ2-2; CDR3: CASSYSRDTGELSF; DNA: TGTGCCAGCAGTTACTCCCGGGACACCGGGGAGCTGTCTTTT
size: -; D: TRBD1; V: TRBV5-5; J: TRBJ2-3; CDR3: CASSLHDRDDTKYF; DNA: TGTGCCAGCAGCTTGCATGACAGGGATGATACGAAGTATTTT
size: -; D: -; V: TRBV7-8; J: TRBJ2-1; CDR3: CSSSLDLGTTTYNEQFF; DNA: TGTAGCAGCAGCTTAGATCTAGGGACAACTACCTACAATGAGCAGTTCTTC
size: medium-sized; D: TRBD2; V: TRBV6-6; J: TRBJ2-7; CDR3: CASSYSTPSGSNEQYF; DNA: TGTGCCAGCAGTTACAGCACGCCTAGCGGGAGCAACGAGCAGTACTTC
size: -; D: -; V: TRBV28; J: TRBJ1-5; CDR3: CASSLYRDIEKGNQPQHF; DNA: TGTGCCAGCAGTCTTTACCGTGACATTGAGAAGGGCAATCAGCCCCAGCATTTT
size: -; D: TRBD2; V: TRBV12-3/TRBV12-4; J: TRBJ2-7; CDR3: CASSLLAGWPPYEQYF; DNA: TGCGCCAGCAGTTTATTAGCGGGATGGCCTCCCTACGAGCAATACTTC
size: -; D: TRBD2; V: TRBV6-1; J: TRBJ2-1; CDR3: CASSPGLAGGGEQFF; DNA: TGTGCCAGCAGCCCCGGACTAGCGGGAGGGGGTGAGCAGTTCTTC
size: -; D: -; V: TRBV4-1; J: TRBJ1-4; CDR3: CASSQVPRETNEKLFF; DNA: TGCGCCAGCAGCCAAGTTCCCAGGGAAACTAATGAAAAACTGTTTTTT
size: -; D: -; V: TRBV4-2; J: TRBJ2-7; CDR3: CASSQGAVFGGVGYEQYF; DNA: TGTGCCAGCAGCCAAGGGGCGGTTTTTGGGGGAGTGGGCTACGAGCAGTACTTC
size: many; D: -; V: TRBV12-3/TRBV12-4; J: TRBJ2-1; CDR3: CASSSVNRERPYNEQFF; DNA: TGTGCCAGCAGCTCGGTAAATCGGGAGAGGCCCTACAATGAGCAGTTCTTC
size: many; D: -; V: TRBV4-1; J: TRBJ2-1; CDR3: CASSQERNEQFF; DNA: TGCGCCAGCAGCCAAGAAAGGAATGAGCAGTTCTTC
size: -; D: -; V: TRBV4-2; J: TRBJ1-3; CDR3: CPSSQGRYSGNTIYF; DNA: TGCCCCAGCAGCCAGGGACGGTACTCTGGAAACACCATATATTTT
size: -; D: TRBD1; V: TRBV11-3; J: TRBJ2-3; CDR3: CASSLGGQLTDTQFF; DNA: TGTGCCAGCAGCCTAGGGGGACAGCTCACAGATACGCAGTTTTTT
size: -; D: -; V: TRBV11-2; J: TRBJ1-4; CDR3: CVSSLEVGDGKLFF; DNA: TGTGTCAGTAGCTTAGAGGTTGGGGACGGAAAACTGTTTTTT
size: -; D: -; V: TRBV5-1; J: TRBJ2-5; CDR3: CTSSPLPGTRGEETQYF; DNA: TGCACCAGCAGCCCCCTGCCCGGGACAAGGGGAGAAGAGACCCAGTACTTC
size: medium-sized; D: -; V: TRBV12-3/TRBV12-4; J: TRBJ2-7; CDR3: CASSLGAVEQYF; DNA: TGTGCCAGCAGTTTGGGGGCTGTCGAGCAGTACTTC
size: -; D: -; V: TRBV6-1; J: TRBJ2-3; CDR3: CGSSERRMQYF; DNA: TGTGGCAGCAGTGAACGGCGTATGCAGTATTTT
size: few; D: -; V: TRBV6-5; J: TRBJ2-2; CDR3: CASSYSNSGAGEMSF; DNA: TGTGCCAGCAGTTACTCGAATTCCGGGGCCGGGGAGATGTCTTTT
size: -; D: -; V: TRBV6-6; J: TRBJ1-4; CDR3: CASSKIRAAELKKLFF; DNA: TGTGCCAGCAGTAAGATCCGGGCAGCGGAGTTGAAAAAACTATTTTTT
size: -; D: -; V: TRBV12-3/TRBV12-4; J: TRBJ1-2; CDR3: CAISLVDRSGYTF; DNA: TGTGCCATCAGTTTAGTCGACAGGTCTGGCTATACCTTC
size: once; D: -; V: TRBV6-5; J: TRBJ2-3; CDR3: CASSYSTVAARPLYF; DNA: TGTGCCAGCAGTTACTCGACGGTAGCAGCAAGGCCGCTGTATTTT
size: many; D: TRBD2; V: TRBV6-5; J: TRBJ2-7; CDR3: CASSRGLAGGYEQYF; DNA: TGTGCCAGCAGTCGGGGACTAGCGGGAGGCTACGAGCAGTACTTC
size: medium-sized; D: -; V: TRBV5-4; J: TRBJ2-2; CDR3: CASSVKQGNTGELFF; DNA: TGTGCCAGCAGTGTAAAGCAGGGGAACACCGGGGAGCTGTTTTTT
size: -; D: TRBD2; V: TRBV28; J: TRBJ2-1; CDR3: CASKEAGDNEQLF; DNA: TGTGCCAGCAAGGAAGCGGGGGACAATGAGCAGCTCTTC
size: -; D: -; V: TRBV2; J: TRBJ2-5; CDR3: CASSVVGETQYF; DNA: TGTGCCAGCAGTGTAGTAGGAGAGACCCAGTACTTC
size: -; D: -; V: TRBV12-3/TRBV12-4; J: TRBJ2-3; CDR3: CANRPGTDTQYF; DNA: TGTGCCAACAGACCCGGCACAGATACGCAATATTTT
size: -; D: -; V: TRBV4-1; J: TRBJ2-7; CDR3: CASQGGLGYEQYF; DNA: TGCGCCAGCCAAGGGGGGCTTGGTTACGAGCAGTACTTC
size: -; D: -; V: TRBV11-2; J: TRBJ2-1; CDR3: CAAGRDQPSYNEQFF; DNA: TGTGCCGCCGGGCGAGACCAGCCATCATACAATGAGCAGTTCTTC